These T cell receptor beta chains were read from a single sample in a study of shared clonotypes between healthy human individuals. Repertoires were generated with immunoSEQ multiplex PCR, while TCRdb's copy carries only in-frame clones and drops some. The sample has about 1.5 million clones, 95% to 99% seen once. Material for sequencing was naive CD4+ T cells sorted from blood. These receptors came from a man aged 25-45 years in good health. The CDR3 runs from the conserved cysteine through the conserved F or W. Fields, in order: V gene, J gene, CDR3 protein.

TRBV27	TRBJ2-1	CASSSGASGGYNEQFF
TRBV2	TRBJ2-1	CASSTHDEQFF
TRBV28	TRBJ2-7	CASSFGGASYEQYF
TRBV11-3	TRBJ2-1	CASSSSEAYNEQFF
TRBV20-1	TRBJ1-1	CSASWTEAFF
TRBV28	TRBJ2-5	CASSLDRWGQSQETQYF
TRBV9	TRBJ2-3	CASSGTGGNTDTQYF
TRBV14	TRBJ2-7	CASSQDAHEQYF
TRBV29-1	TRBJ2-1	CSVVRTAWEQFF
TRBV10-2	TRBJ2-5	CAVRTAIQETQYF
TRBV11-1	TRBJ1-5	CASSPNTGPNQPQHF
TRBV7-6	TRBJ2-5	CASSTGQGLETQYF
TRBV28	TRBJ1-4	CASSFPGSSNEKLFF
TRBV10-2	TRBJ1-5	CASSDRRQEGLPQHF
TRBV14	TRBJ2-1	CASSPFAGSYNEQFF
TRBV2	TRBJ2-2	CASSDGTGGNTGELFF
TRBV4-3	TRBJ1-3	CASSQDIFSGNTIYF
TRBV6-5	TRBJ1-2	CASSYSTQGYGYTF
TRBV15	TRBJ1-1	CATSRYRRSAVPNTEAFF
TRBV18	TRBJ1-1	CASSPLTRQITTEAFF
TRBV29-1	TRBJ2-7	CSVEDLSREQPYEQYF
TRBV28	TRBJ1-3	CASSQGNTIYF
TRBV6-1	TRBJ1-2	CASSEVLWGYTF
TRBV6-5	TRBJ1-4	CASSYFLSSTNEKLFF
TRBV6-9	TRBJ2-1	CASSPQSTYNEQFF
TRBV28	TRBJ2-7	CASSLVSLRYEQYF
TRBV18	TRBJ1-1	CASSPLRRGQVMNTEAFF
TRBV7-2	TRBJ2-4	CASSYRTWGIQYF
TRBV4-1	TRBJ1-4	CASSQERTGGRASEKLFF
TRBV6-5	TRBJ2-7	CASSYLDKSYEQYF
TRBV5-8	TRBJ2-7	CASSLLPRPGLAGEHYEQYF
TRBV30	TRBJ1-1	CAWNKNTEAFF
TRBV7-8	TRBJ2-7	CASSLFGQNSYEQYF
TRBV12-2	TRBJ2-3	CASRLSVGADTQYF
TRBV5-6	TRBJ1-1	CASSLVGYRGVSTEAFF
TRBV19	TRBJ1-3	CASSMEAGRSGNTIYF
TRBV5-4	TRBJ2-3	CASSPGKGTDTQYF
TRBV6-5	TRBJ2-4	CASSYSLDEKNIQYF
TRBV15	TRBJ2-1	CATSRELLLNNEQFF
TRBV30	TRBJ2-7	CAGTRTSGSTYEQYF
TRBV18	TRBJ2-7	CASFGTYPYEQYF
TRBV11-2	TRBJ2-1	CASSSRAGGPRNEQFF
TRBV5-1	TRBJ2-3	CASSDGTVYTDTQYF
TRBV6-1	TRBJ2-7	CAVEAAYEQYF
TRBV14	TRBJ2-3	CASSQGVEGDTQYF
TRBV10-3	TRBJ1-1	CAISNGTGPTKAFF
TRBV5-1	TRBJ1-3	CASSLAGQRPLSGNTIYF